The 32 T cell receptor beta chains in this list originate from one sample, sequenced in a study of T cell responses to AZD1222 COVID-19 vaccine. Only in-frame clones appear in the TCRdb table, and some are missing; sequencing was by immunoSEQ multiplex PCR. Among 50,000 to 60,000 clones listed, approximately 80% were seen once. The input for sequencing was peripheral blood, taken 28 days after the second AZD1222 dose. Receptors originate from an adult who received the AZD1222 COVID-19 vaccine.

V usage is TRBV6-5 and J usage is TRBJ1-1; D uncertain. CDR3 length equals 13 residues. Germline loops: CDR1 MNHEY, CDR2 SVGAGI. The V gene lost 5 bases and the J gene lost 0 bases, with 7 bases spanning the gap. The CDR3 here is CASSNQMNTEAFF. CDR3 sequence (DNA): TGTGCCAGCAGTAATCAGATGAACACTGAAGCTTTCTTT.

The chain joins TRBV7-9 to TRBJ2-1; 14 nucleotides match TRBD2. V was clipped by 1 base and J by 2 bases; unmatched bases: 1. The CDR3 is 17 amino acids. Germline lookup yields CDR1 SEHNR and CDR2 FQNEAQ (reference sequence). The CDR3 reads CASSLETSGGAYNEQFF. As DNA, the CDR3 is TGTGCCAGCAGCTTAGAGACTAGCGGGGGGGCCTACAATGAGCAGTTCTTC.

The rearrangement links TRBV19 to TRBJ2-7, with D tentatively TRBD2 (6 bases). Germline-derived CDR1 and CDR2 are LNHDA and SQIVND (reference sequence). V lost 3 bases and J 7 bases, leaving 13 bases between the germline ends. The CDR3 has 13 residues. The CDR3 spells CASSMGGFKEQYV. CDR3 coding DNA: TGTGCCAGTAGTATGGGGGGTTTTAAGGAGCAGTACGTC.

The chain combines TRBV5-4 with TRBJ2-2, with a weak D call TRBD1 (5 bases). Germline CDR1 and CDR2: SGHNT and YYREEE (reference sequence). The CDR3 runs 17 residues. Trimming took off 2 bases at V and 1 base at J, with 15 bases between the two ends. CDR3 sequence: CASSFDSARRNTGELFF. The CDR3 bases are TGTGCCAGCAGCTTCGACAGTGCCCGACGGAACACCGGGGAGCTGTTTTTT.

This clone has just a few counts. J is TRBJ1-2 and V is TRBV19; D is possibly TRBD1 (5 bases). The CDR3 contains 16 residues. Germline CDR1 is LNHDA and CDR2 is SQIVND (reference sequence). V shed 5 bases and J shed 2 bases, with 18 bases lying between them. CDR3 region: CASSPTQGTKNYGYTF. CDR3 DNA sequence: TGTGCCAGTAGTCCAACCCAGGGCACCAAAAACTATGGCTACACCTTC. The complete variable domain, with remaining parts taken from reference TRBV19 and TRBJ1-2, reads DGGITQSPKYLFRKEGQNVTLSCEQNLNHDAMYWYRQDPGQGLRLIYYSQIVNDFQKGDIAEGYSVSREKKESFPLTVTSAQKNPTAFYLCASSPTQGTKNYGYTFGSGTRLTVV.

The chain is built from TRBV5-1 and TRBJ1-1; 10 nucleotides align to TRBD1. The V gene's germline CDR1 is SGHRS and CDR2 YFSETQ. This CDR3 has 14 amino acids. V was clipped by 4 bases and J by 4 bases; unmatched bases: 4. CDR3 region: CASSLGTGATEAFF. The CDR3 bases are TGCGCCAGCAGCCTGGGGACAGGGGCCACTGAAGCTTTCTTT.

This clone was seen only a few times. The V and J genes are TRBV18 and TRBJ1-2; 8 bases align to TRBD1. V shed 4 bases, J shed 7 bases, and the junction held 5 bases outside the gene matches. CDR3 size: 13 residues. Germline-derived CDR1 and CDR2 are KGHSH and LQKENI. CDR3 DNA sequence: TGTGCCAGCTCACAGACAGGGGTGCGTGGCTACACCTTC. It translates to CASSQTGVRGYTF. Variable domain in full (rest from reference TRBV18 and TRBJ1-2): NAGVMQNPRHLVRRRGQEARLRCSPMKGHSHVYWYRQLPEEGLKFMVYLQKENIIDESGMPKERFSAEFPKEGPSILRIQQVVRGDSAAYFCASSQTGVRGYTFGSGTRLTVV.

This chain links TRBV7-8 with TRBJ2-7; TRBD1 matches at 8 bases. This CDR3 contains 16 residues. Germline CDR1 is SGHVS and CDR2 is FQNEAQ. J was trimmed by 5 bases and V by 2 bases; bases with no gene match: 11. The CDR3 region has the DNA TGTGCCAGCAGCTTATGGACAGGGACAGTTTATGACGAGCAGTACTTC. Its protein product is CASSLWTGTVYDEQYF.

This chain uses TRBV5-4 with TRBJ1-2; 10 nucleotides line up with TRBD1. Trimming cost V 3 bases and J 3 bases; bases outside gene matches: 5. The CDR3 loop spans 15 amino acids. CDR1 is SGHNT, CDR2 YYREEE, per germline (reference sequence). As DNA, the CDR3 is TGTGCCAGCAGCTCCCGACAGGGGGCTGACTATGGCTACACCTTC. It is translated as CASSSRQGADYGYTF.

V is TRBV5-4 and J is TRBJ1-6; D unresolved. Germline CDR1 SGHNT, CDR2 YYREEE (reference sequence). CDR3 length equals 14 residues. Between the trimmed V and J ends, which lost 0 bases and 7 bases, there was a span of 8 bases. The DNA for the CDR3 is TGTGCCAGCAGCTTGGAGCCCTCCAATTCACCCCTCCACTTT. As protein: CASSLEPSNSPLHF. Supplemented by reference TRBV5-4 and TRBJ1-6, the full variable domain reads ETGVTQSPTHLIKTRGQQVTLRCSSQSGHNTVSWYQQALGQGPQFIFQYYREEENGRGNFPPRFSGLQFPNYSSELNVNALELDDSALYLCASSLEPSNSPLHFGNGTRLTVT.

The chain has TRBV29-1 and TRBJ2-1, with D tentatively TRBD1 or TRBD2 (5 bases each). The CDR3 covers 11 residues. Trimming cost V 6 bases and J 9 bases, with 12 bases left between them. Germline assignment: CDR1 SQVTM and CDR2 ANQGSEA. The CDR3 region is CSVGVSGEQFF. The CDR3 nucleotides read TGCAGCGTGGGGGTGAGTGGTGAGCAGTTCTTC.

This clone came up once. V and J are TRBV30 and TRBJ2-3, with 7 bases aligning to TRBD2. J lost 2 bases, V lost 5 bases, and 7 bases had no gene match. This CDR3 contains 14 residues. The germline gives CDR1 GTSNPN, CDR2 SVGIG (reference sequence). As DNA, the CDR3 is TGTGCCTGGGGGGGGGAGATCTTCACAGATACGCAGTATTTT. Encoded protein: CAWGGEIFTDTQYF.

The J gene is TRBJ1-2, the V gene TRBV27; D call uncertain. The CDR3 extends over 13 amino acids. The ends were cut back, 2 bases at V and 4 bases at J, with 8 bases in the middle. In germline, CDR1 is MNHEY, CDR2 SMNVEV (reference sequence). CDR3: CASSLGGRYGYTF. DNA for the CDR3: TGTGCCAGCAGTTTAGGCGGACGCTATGGCTACACCTTC.

This chain connects TRBV6-5 to TRBJ2-7; D might be TRBD2 (6 bases). The CDR3 contains 14 residues. V was cut by 5 bases and J by 0 bases, with 11 bases left in between. The germline gives CDR1 MNHEY, CDR2 SVGAGI. The CDR3 DNA is TGTGCCAGCAGTCGGGAGTACAGCTCCTACGAGCAGTACTTC. This encodes CASSREYSSYEQYF.

This clone was seen just once. The genes are TRBV14 and TRBJ1-1, with D maybe TRBD1 (6 bases). V was shortened by 8 bases and J by 7 bases, with 23 bases between the two germline ends. Per germline, CDR1 SGHDN and CDR2 FVKESK. The CDR3 loop spans 15 amino acids. In nucleotides, the CDR3 is TGTGCCAGCTCTCGGGGGGGCATCGGTAAACTTGAAGCTTTCTTT. It translates to CASSRGGIGKLEAFF. Using reference TRBV14 and TRBJ1-1 for the parts outside the CDR3, the full variable domain is EAGVTQFPSHSVIEKGQTVTLRCDPISGHDNLYWYRRVMGKEIKFLLHFVKESKQDESGMPNNRFLAERTGGTYSTLKVQPAELEDSGVYFCASSRGGIGKLEAFFGQGTRLTVV.

V gene TRBV29-1 combines with J gene TRBJ2-3, with TRBD2 matching over 10 bases. Germline assignment: CDR1 SQVTM and CDR2 ANQGSEA. This CDR3 contains 14 residues. Trimming removed 3 bases from V and 6 bases from J; junction bases left unmatched: 6. CDR3 nucleotide sequence: TGCAGCGTTGAGGGGATAGCGGGGGGTGATACGCAGTATTTT. It translates to CSVEGIAGGDTQYF.

This chain links TRBV7-8 with TRBJ1-2; TRBD1 matches 7 bases. This CDR3 has 17 amino acids. Germline-derived CDR1 and CDR2 are SGHVS and FQNEAQ. Trimming took 4 bases from V and 8 from J; bases not matched to a gene: 19. CDR3 in DNA: TGTGCCAGCAGCTCCTTATCGATGACAGGGAGGTCGGGCGGCTACACCTTC. This codes for CASSSLSMTGRSGGYTF. The full variable domain, in which reference TRBV7-8 and TRBJ1-2 provide the parts outside the CDR3, is GAGVSQSPRYKVAKRGQDVALRCDPISGHVSLFWYQQALGQGPEFLTYFQNEAQLDKSGLPSDRFFAERPEGSVSTLKIQRTQQEDSAVYLCASSSLSMTGRSGGYTFGSGTRLTVV.

The chain has TRBV19 and TRBJ1-5, with 7 positions matching TRBD1. Germline trimming cut 8 bases from V and 6 bases from J; bases unmatched to any gene: 7. CDR1 is LNHDA, CDR2 SQIVND, per germline (reference sequence). This CDR3 is built from 13 residues. CDR3 nucleotide sequence: TGTGCCAGTGCCGACAGGGCTGGTCAGCCCCAGCATTTT. Protein: CASADRAGQPQHF.

This clone was recorded once. The V and J genes are TRBV19 and TRBJ2-1; D is perhaps TRBD1 (5 bases). The CDR3 is made up of 14 amino acids. Germline V gene lookup returns CDR1 LNHDA and CDR2 SQIVND (reference sequence). V was pared by 3 bases and J by 2 bases, with 8 bases between. The CDR3 DNA sequence: TGTGCCAGTAGTATCCAGGGTACCTACAATGAGCAGTTCTTC. It codes for CASSIQGTYNEQFF.

This chain uses TRBV9 with TRBJ1-3; D is ambiguous. CDR3 size: 13 residues. In germline, CDR1 is SGDLS, CDR2 YYNGEE. Trimming stripped 1 base from V and 2 bases from J, with 4 bases between. CDR3 in amino acids: CASSVFPGNTIYF. CDR3 DNA: TGTGCCAGCAGCGTATTCCCTGGAAACACCATATATTTT.

The genes are TRBV19 and TRBJ1-1; maybe TRBD1 (6 bases). The CDR3 sequence is 15 residues long. Germline V gene lookup returns CDR1 LNHDA and CDR2 SQIVND (reference sequence). The germline V and J ends were trimmed by 5 bases and 6 bases, with 19 bases remaining between them. This CDR3 reads CASSPGRRTASEAFF. The CDR3 region has the DNA TGTGCCAGTAGTCCCGGGCGGAGGACAGCATCTGAAGCTTTCTTT.

The chain has TRBV2 and TRBJ1-3; TRBD1 agrees at 7 bases. The CDR3 contains 14 residues. CDR1 is SNHLY, CDR2 FYNNEI, per germline. The J segment lost 6 bases and the V segment lost 6 bases, leaving 8 bases of the junction unmatched. The CDR3 here is CASREDRPINTIYF. The CDR3 DNA reads TGTGCCAGCAGGGAGGACAGGCCAATAAACACCATATATTTT.

The V and J genes are TRBV25-1 and TRBJ2-2; 12 nucleotides line up with TRBD2. Trimming took 6 bases from V and 5 from J; bases not matched to a gene: 7. The CDR3 sequence is 16 residues long. Per germline, CDR1 MGHDK and CDR2 SYGVNS. CDR3 region: CASSKTSGRGTGELFF. The CDR3, as DNA: TGTGCCAGCAGCAAGACTAGCGGGAGAGGAACCGGGGAGCTGTTTTTT.

The genes are TRBV4-1 and TRBJ1-1; D not certain. The CDR3 is 16 amino acids. Deletions cut 0 bases from V and 3 bases from J, with 14 bases between. Germline V gives CDR1 MGHRA, CDR2 YSYEKL. The CDR3 region is CASSQDYSWEDTEAFF. The CDR3 region has the DNA TGCGCCAGCAGCCAAGATTATTCATGGGAGGACACTGAAGCTTTCTTT.

This clone is medium-sized within its sample. V and J are TRBV3-1 (or the pseudogene TRBV3-2) and TRBJ2-5; D is undetermined. The V gene's germline CDR1 is LGHDT and CDR2 YNNKEL (reference sequence). The CDR3 length is 15 residues. Deletions cut 5 bases from V and 4 bases from J, with 17 bases between. CDR3: CASSFPSARAETQYF. The DNA of the CDR3 is TGTGCCAGCAGCTTCCCGTCTGCCCGGGCAGAGACCCAGTACTTC.

J is TRBJ2-3 and V is TRBV27, with D perhaps TRBD2 (6 bases). With 2 bases removed from V and 2 bases from J, the gap between germline ends came to 14 bases. Per germline, CDR1 MNHEY and CDR2 SMNVEV (reference sequence). The CDR3 contains 16 residues. In DNA, the CDR3 is TGTGCCAGCAGTTTACATAGCGGTACCTTCACAGATACGCAGTATTTT. It encodes CASSLHSGTFTDTQYF.

This sequence joins TRBV5-1 and TRBJ1-2, with 8 positions matching TRBD1. V lost 1 base to trimming and J lost 8 bases; unmatched junction nucleotides: 4. This CDR3 contains 13 residues. Germline V gene sequence: CDR1 SGHRS, CDR2 YFSETQ. CDR3 residues: CASSLIRGRGYTF. The DNA of the CDR3 is TGCGCCAGCAGCTTGATCAGGGGGCGAGGCTACACCTTC.

V gene TRBV10-3 combines with J gene TRBJ2-7; the match to TRBD1 covers 12 bases. The CDR3 totals 14 residues. With 6 bases clipped from V and 4 bases from J, the junction kept 4 bases outside the gene matches. Germline lookup yields CDR1 ENHRY and CDR2 SYGVKD. The CDR3 DNA follows: TGTGCCATCAGGGGGACAGGGGGCAGTTACGAGCAGTACTTC. Protein product: CAIRGTGGSYEQYF.

This chain links TRBV5-6 with TRBJ2-3; D call uncertain. CDR1 is SGHDT and CDR2 is YYEEEE in the germline V gene. The CDR3 consists of 16 residues. Trimming stripped 0 bases from V and 3 bases from J, with 14 bases between. Written as DNA, the CDR3 is TGTGCCAGCAGCTTGGGTCAGGTAATGGGTACAGATACGCAGTATTTT. It yields the protein CASSLGQVMGTDTQYF.

V usage is TRBV9 and J usage is TRBJ1-1; TRBD1 aligns across 8 bases. The germline CDR1 and CDR2 sequences are SGDLS and YYNGEE. V lost 3 bases, J lost 1 base, and 2 bases stayed unmatched. The CDR3 spans 14 residues. CDR3 nucleotides: TGTGCCAGCAGCGCAGGGACAGGGAACACTGAAGCTTTCTTT. Translated, it gives CASSAGTGNTEAFF.

This chain links TRBV5-1 with TRBJ1-1; tentative D call: TRBD1 (5 bases). With 0 bases removed from V and 10 bases from J, the gap between germline ends came to 10 bases. This CDR3 has 12 residues. Germline CDR1 is SGHRS and CDR2 is YFSETQ. The CDR3 spells CASSLAMGTAFF. The DNA of the CDR3 is TGCGCCAGCAGCTTGGCCATGGGGACAGCTTTCTTT.

This rearrangement joins TRBV27 to TRBJ2-1, with 9 bases aligning to TRBD2. V shed 5 bases, J shed 8 bases, and the junction held 16 bases outside the gene matches. Germline V CDR1 and CDR2: MNHEY, SMNVEV (reference sequence). This CDR3 has 17 residues. In DNA form, the CDR3 reads TGTGCCAGCAGTCCGAACCATCCTAGCGGGGTATGGTATGAGCAGTTCTTC. This translates into CASSPNHPSGVWYEQFF.